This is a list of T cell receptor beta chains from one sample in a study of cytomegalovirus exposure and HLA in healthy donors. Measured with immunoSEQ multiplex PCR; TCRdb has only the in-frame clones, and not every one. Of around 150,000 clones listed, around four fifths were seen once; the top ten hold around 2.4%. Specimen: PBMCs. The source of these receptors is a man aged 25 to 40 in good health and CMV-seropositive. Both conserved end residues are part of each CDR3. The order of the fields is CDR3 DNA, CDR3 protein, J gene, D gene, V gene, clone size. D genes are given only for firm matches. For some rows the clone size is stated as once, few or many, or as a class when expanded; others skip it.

DNA: TGTGCCAGCAGCCGACAGGGAGTCAGAGATACGCAGTATTTT
CDR3: CASSRQGVRDTQYF
J: TRBJ2-3
D: TRBD1
V: TRBV7-2
size: many

DNA: TGTGCCAGCAGCGCAGGGTATAATCAGCCCCAGCATTTT
CDR3: CASSAGYNQPQHF
J: TRBJ1-5
D: -
V: TRBV6-4
size: -

DNA: TGCGCCAGCAGCCAAGGGGACAGGGCCTATGGCTACACCTTC
CDR3: CASSQGDRAYGYTF
J: TRBJ1-2
D: TRBD1
V: TRBV4-1
size: once

DNA: TGTGCCAGCAGCTTAGCGGGCGACACTGAAGCTTTCTTT
CDR3: CASSLAGDTEAFF
J: TRBJ1-1
D: -
V: TRBV7-6
size: -

DNA: TGTGCCAGTAGTATAGTAGGGGGCAATTACAATGAGCAGTTCTTC
CDR3: CASSIVGGNYNEQFF
J: TRBJ2-1
D: TRBD1
V: TRBV19
size: -

DNA: TGTGCCAGCAGCTTAGAGGAGGGGGGGCCGTGGGAGCAGTACTTC
CDR3: CASSLEEGGPWEQYF
J: TRBJ2-7
D: -
V: TRBV7-2
size: -

DNA: TGCAGCGTCGTGGACAGCGAGAGCTCTGGAAACACCATATATTTT
CDR3: CSVVDSESSGNTIYF
J: TRBJ1-3
D: -
V: TRBV29-1
size: -

DNA: TGTGCCAGCTCACCGGGACAAGAGGTATTTGGAAACACCATATATTTT
CDR3: CASSPGQEVFGNTIYF
J: TRBJ1-3
D: -
V: TRBV18
size: -

DNA: TGCCAGGCCGGGGAGCTGTTTTTT
CDR3: CQAGELFF
J: TRBJ2-2
D: -
V: TRBV28
size: -

DNA: TGTGCCAGCAGCTTAGGAACAGGGGGATCCGGGGAGCTGTTTTTT
CDR3: CASSLGTGGSGELFF
J: TRBJ2-2
D: TRBD1
V: TRBV13
size: -

DNA: TGTGCCAGTAGTGCCGACAGGGGCTATGGCTACACCTTC
CDR3: CASSADRGYGYTF
J: TRBJ1-2
D: TRBD1
V: TRBV19
size: few

DNA: TGCGCCAGCAGCCACCGCACAGGGGGCGGCTACGAGCAGTACTTC
CDR3: CASSHRTGGGYEQYF
J: TRBJ2-7
D: TRBD1
V: TRBV4-3
size: -

DNA: TGTGCCAGCAGCCCAGCCACAGGGGGACCGTACGAGCAGTACTTC
CDR3: CASSPATGGPYEQYF
J: TRBJ2-7
D: TRBD1
V: TRBV7-8
size: -

DNA: TGTGCCAGCAGCGGACGACAGGGGGCGGATGAGACCCAGTACTTC
CDR3: CASSGRQGADETQYF
J: TRBJ2-5
D: TRBD1
V: TRBV9
size: -

DNA: TGTGCCAGCAGCCCAAGGGACACCTACTATGGCTACACCTTC
CDR3: CASSPRDTYYGYTF
J: TRBJ1-2
D: -
V: TRBV7-8
size: -

DNA: TGCGCCAGCAGCCAAGATCCGGGTGAGCAGTTCTTC
CDR3: CASSQDPGEQFF
J: TRBJ2-1
D: -
V: TRBV4-3
size: -

DNA: TGTGCCAGCAGCGTAGGAGGGGGCAACTATGGCTACACCTTC
CDR3: CASSVGGGNYGYTF
J: TRBJ1-2
D: TRBD1
V: TRBV9
size: once

DNA: TGTGCCAGCAGTCGGTCCGGACAGGGTCGCACAGATACGCAGTATTTT
CDR3: CASSRSGQGRTDTQYF
J: TRBJ2-3
D: TRBD1
V: TRBV27
size: -

DNA: TGTGCCAGCAGCAGCGGGACAGGGGGAAATAATTCACCCCTCCACTTT
CDR3: CASSSGTGGNNSPLHF
J: TRBJ1-6
D: -
V: TRBV21-1
size: few

DNA: TGTGCCAGCAGTTACTCGAACAGGGGTGTCGGGGAGACCCAGTACTTC
CDR3: CASSYSNRGVGETQYF
J: TRBJ2-5
D: TRBD1
V: TRBV6-5
size: -

DNA: TGTGCCAGCAGCGTAGGCAGGGGGAGCTATGGCTACACCTTC
CDR3: CASSVGRGSYGYTF
J: TRBJ1-2
D: TRBD1
V: TRBV9
size: -

DNA: TGTGCCAGCAACTTCAGGGGGGCAAGAGGCTACACCTTC
CDR3: CASNFRGARGYTF
J: TRBJ1-2
D: TRBD1
V: TRBV6-5
size: once

DNA: TGTGCCATCAGTGAGAGGGGCAGTCAAGAGACCCAGTACTTC
CDR3: CAISERGSQETQYF
J: TRBJ2-5
D: -
V: TRBV10-3
size: few

DNA: TGCAGTGCAAGGACAGGGAGCGGCTACACCTTC
CDR3: CSARTGSGYTF
J: TRBJ1-2
D: TRBD1
V: TRBV20-1
size: -

DNA: TGTGCCAGCAGTTTATCGCGGGGACAGACGAACTATGGCTACACCTTC
CDR3: CASSLSRGQTNYGYTF
J: TRBJ1-2
D: TRBD1
V: TRBV27
size: -

DNA: TGCAGCGGGGGGACAGGGCTCATAAACACTGAAGCTTTCTTT
CDR3: CSGGTGLINTEAFF
J: TRBJ1-1
D: TRBD1
V: TRBV29-1
size: -

DNA: TGTGCCAGCTCTGGACAGGGGGTTATAAGCGAGCAGTTCTTC
CDR3: CASSGQGVISEQFF
J: TRBJ2-1
D: TRBD1
V: TRBV27
size: -

DNA: TGTGCCATCAGGCAGTTTACAGGGGGCGGCTATGGCTACACCTTC
CDR3: CAIRQFTGGGYGYTF
J: TRBJ1-2
D: TRBD1
V: TRBV10-3
size: -

DNA: TGTGCCAGCAGCCCTAGCGGTTCTAGCACAGATACGCAGTATTTT
CDR3: CASSPSGSSTDTQYF
J: TRBJ2-3
D: TRBD2
V: TRBV7-9
size: few

DNA: TGTGCCAGTAGTTTCCCGACAGGGGGCGCGAAAAAACTGTTTTTT
CDR3: CASSFPTGGAKKLFF
J: TRBJ1-4
D: TRBD1
V: TRBV19
size: -